This T cell receptor (beta chain) stems from a study of beta chain features in type 1 diabetes. About the study: Healthy donors resembled patients in age, gender and cell yields. Taken together, all samples contributed nearly 110 million examined sorted cells.

Per the germline V gene, CDR1 is SNHLY and CDR2 is FYNNEI. V was trimmed by 6 bases and J by 8 bases, leaving 7 bases between them. The CDR3 contains 11 residues. As every portion of the isolated RNA was reverse transcribed, the sequencing read expressed TCRB transcripts. Clones were read by immunoSEQ multiplex PCR, and TCRdb kept only the in-frame ones, dropping some. The sample carries hundreds of thousands of clones, about 12% recorded once. Whole-study findings and limits: Whether HLA type influences TCRB rearrangement remained unresolved here. For patients, the naive, central memory and Treg TCRB repertoires appeared more alike than for healthy donors.

As concerns this clone: The antigen is unknown.

The receptor comes from a young man in good health. Material for sequencing was naive CD4+ T cells from blood. The genes are TRBV2 and TRBJ2-2; no clear D gene. The CDR3: CASRQSGELFF. The CDR3 nucleotides read TGTGCCAGCAGACAGTCGGGGGAGCTGTTTTTT. The complete variable domain, with remaining parts taken from reference TRBV2 and TRBJ2-2, reads EPEVTQTPSHQVTQMGQEVILRCVPISNHLYFYWYRQILGQKVEFLVSFYNNEISEKSEIFDDQFSVERPDGSNFTLKIRSTKLEDSAMYFCASRQSGELFFGEGSRLTVL.